This TCR beta chain was observed in a study of response to subunit inactivated influenza vaccine. Findings and limits, study-wide: Each seasonal flu vaccination may recruit only limited new T cells, authors suggested.

The CDR3 has 13 amino acids. Germline V CDR1 and CDR2: GTSNPN, SVGIG (reference sequence). The J segment lost 7 bases and the V segment lost 3 bases, leaving 5 bases of the junction unmatched. TCRdb processed the RT-PCR reads anew with MiXCR; each CDR3 protein has one entry. The sample yields hundreds of thousands of distinct CDR3 sequences, 6% to 9% seen once. Regarding this clonotype: Its antigen is not identified.

The J gene is TRBJ1-5, the V gene TRBV30; 8 nucleotides align to TRBD1. This TCR derives from a man aged 45-69 years who received an inactivated influenza vaccine. The sample was PBMCs from blood, taken less than 30 months after vaccination. The CDR3 protein is CAWSVTGDQPQHF. DNA of the CDR3: TGTGCCTGGAGCGTGACAGGGGACCAGCCCCAGCATTTT.